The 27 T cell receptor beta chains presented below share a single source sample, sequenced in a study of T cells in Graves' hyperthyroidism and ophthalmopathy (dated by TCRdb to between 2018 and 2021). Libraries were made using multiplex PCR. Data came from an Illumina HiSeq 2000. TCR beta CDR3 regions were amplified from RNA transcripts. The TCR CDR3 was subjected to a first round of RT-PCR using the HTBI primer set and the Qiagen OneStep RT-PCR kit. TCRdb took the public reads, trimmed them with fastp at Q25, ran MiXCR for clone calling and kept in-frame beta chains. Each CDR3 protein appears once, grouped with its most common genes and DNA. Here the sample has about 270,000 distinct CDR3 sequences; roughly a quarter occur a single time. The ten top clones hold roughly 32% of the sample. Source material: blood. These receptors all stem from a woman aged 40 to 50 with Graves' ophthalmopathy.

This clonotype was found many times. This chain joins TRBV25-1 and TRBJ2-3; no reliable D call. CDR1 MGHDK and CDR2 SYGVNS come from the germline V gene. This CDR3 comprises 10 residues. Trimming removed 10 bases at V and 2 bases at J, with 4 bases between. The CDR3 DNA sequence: TGTGCCACCTACACAGATACGCAGTATTTT. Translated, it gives CATYTDTQYF.

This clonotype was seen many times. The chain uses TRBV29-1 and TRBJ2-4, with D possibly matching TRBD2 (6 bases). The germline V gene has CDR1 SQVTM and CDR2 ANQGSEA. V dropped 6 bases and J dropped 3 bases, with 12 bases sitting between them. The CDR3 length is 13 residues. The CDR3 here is CSVSREVKNIQYF. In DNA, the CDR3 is TGCAGCGTAAGCAGGGAGGTCAAAAACATTCAGTACTTC.

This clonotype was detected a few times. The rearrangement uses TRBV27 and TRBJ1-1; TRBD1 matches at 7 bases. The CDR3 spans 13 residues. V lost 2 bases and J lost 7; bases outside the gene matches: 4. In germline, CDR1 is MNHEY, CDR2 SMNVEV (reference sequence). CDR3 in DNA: TGTGCCAGCAGTTTAAGGGACAGCTATGAAGCTTTCTTT. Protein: CASSLRDSYEAFF.

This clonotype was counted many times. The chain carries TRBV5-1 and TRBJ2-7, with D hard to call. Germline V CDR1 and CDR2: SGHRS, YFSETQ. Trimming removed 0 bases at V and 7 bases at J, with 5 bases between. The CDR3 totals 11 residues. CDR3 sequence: CASSLDREQYF. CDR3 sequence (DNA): TGCGCCAGCAGCTTGGATCGAGAGCAGTACTTC. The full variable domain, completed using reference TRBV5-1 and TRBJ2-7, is KAGVTQTPRYLIKTRGQQVTLSCSPISGHRSVSWYQQTPGQGLQFLFEYFSETQRNKGNFPGRFSGRQFSNSRSEMNVSTLELGDSALYLCASSLDREQYFGPGTRLTVT.

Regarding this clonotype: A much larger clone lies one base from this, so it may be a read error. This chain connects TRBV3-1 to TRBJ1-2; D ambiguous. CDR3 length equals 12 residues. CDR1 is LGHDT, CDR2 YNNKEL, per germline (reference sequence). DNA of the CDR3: TGTGCCAGCAGCCAAGACGGGTATGTCTACACCTTC. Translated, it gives CASSQDGYVYTF.

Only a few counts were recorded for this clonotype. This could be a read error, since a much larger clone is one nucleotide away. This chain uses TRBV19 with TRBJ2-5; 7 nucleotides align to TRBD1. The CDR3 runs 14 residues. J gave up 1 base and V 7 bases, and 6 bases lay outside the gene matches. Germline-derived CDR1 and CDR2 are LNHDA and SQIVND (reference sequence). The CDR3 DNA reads TGTGCCAGTACAGATGGGACAGCCCAAGAGACCCAGTACTTC. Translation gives CASTDGTAQETQYF.

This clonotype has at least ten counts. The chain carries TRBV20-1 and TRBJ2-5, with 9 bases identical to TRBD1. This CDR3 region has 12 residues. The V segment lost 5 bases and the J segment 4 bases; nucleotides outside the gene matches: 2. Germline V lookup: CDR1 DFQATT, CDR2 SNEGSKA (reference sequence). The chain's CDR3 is CSAEGQGETQYF. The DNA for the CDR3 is TGCAGTGCTGAGGGACAGGGAGAGACCCAGTACTTC.

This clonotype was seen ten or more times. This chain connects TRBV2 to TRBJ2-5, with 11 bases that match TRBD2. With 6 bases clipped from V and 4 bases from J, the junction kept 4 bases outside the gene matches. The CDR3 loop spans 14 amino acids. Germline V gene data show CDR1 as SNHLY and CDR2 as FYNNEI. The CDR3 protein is CASRTSGRRETQYF. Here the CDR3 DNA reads TGTGCCAGCAGAACTAGCGGGAGAAGAGAGACCCAGTACTTC.

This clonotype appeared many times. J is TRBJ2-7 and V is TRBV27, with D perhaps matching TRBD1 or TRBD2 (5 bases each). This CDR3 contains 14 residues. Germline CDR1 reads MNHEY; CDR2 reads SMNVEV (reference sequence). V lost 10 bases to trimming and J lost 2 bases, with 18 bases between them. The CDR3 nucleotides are TGTGCCACCCGGCGAACCGGGACCCCCTACGAGCAGTACTTC. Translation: CATRRTGTPYEQYF.

The CDR3 loop reads CASSLDNMGNQPQHF. Here the CDR3 DNA reads TGTGCCAGCAGTTTGGATAACATGGGCAATCAGCCCCAGCATTTT. The chain is built from TRBV12-3 or TRBV12-4 and TRBJ1-5, with D uncertain. V lost 3 bases, J lost 2 bases, and 11 bases lay in between. This CDR3 has 15 residues.

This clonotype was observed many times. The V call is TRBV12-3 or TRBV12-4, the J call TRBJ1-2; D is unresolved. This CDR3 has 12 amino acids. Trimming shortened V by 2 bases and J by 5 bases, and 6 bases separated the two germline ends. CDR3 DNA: TGTGCCAGCAGTTTATCCCAATATGGCTACACCTTC. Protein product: CASSLSQYGYTF.

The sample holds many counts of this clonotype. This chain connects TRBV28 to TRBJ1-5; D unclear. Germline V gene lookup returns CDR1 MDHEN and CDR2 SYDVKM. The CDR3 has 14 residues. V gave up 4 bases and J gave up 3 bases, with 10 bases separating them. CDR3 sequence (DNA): TGTGCCAGCAGTTCCGGCGTTTCCAATCAGCCCCAGCATTTT. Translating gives CASSSGVSNQPQHF.

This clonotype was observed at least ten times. Here the CDR3 reads CASRSPRDRDSYEQYF. The CDR3 nucleotides are TGTGCCAGCAGATCCCCCCGGGACAGGGACTCCTACGAGCAGTACTTC. The rearrangement links TRBV28 to TRBJ2-7; TRBD1 matches at 9 bases. The germline CDR1 and CDR2 sequences are MDHEN and SYDVKM. The CDR3 length is 16 residues. With V trimmed by 6 bases and J by 0 bases, 9 bases remained unmatched.

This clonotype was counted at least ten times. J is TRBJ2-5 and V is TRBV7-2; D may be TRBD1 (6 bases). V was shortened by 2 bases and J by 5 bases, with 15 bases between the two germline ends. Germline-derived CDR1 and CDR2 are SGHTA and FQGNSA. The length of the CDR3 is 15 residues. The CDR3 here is CASSLPQGRVETQYF. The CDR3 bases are TGTGCCAGCAGCTTACCCCAGGGGCGGGTGGAGACCCAGTACTTC.

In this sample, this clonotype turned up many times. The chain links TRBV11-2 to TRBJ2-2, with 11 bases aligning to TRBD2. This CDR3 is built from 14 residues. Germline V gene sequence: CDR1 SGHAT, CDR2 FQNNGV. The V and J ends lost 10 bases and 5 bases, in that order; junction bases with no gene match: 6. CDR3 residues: CATRLAGRTGELFF. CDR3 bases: TGTGCCACCCGACTAGCGGGAAGGACCGGGGAGCTGTTTTTT. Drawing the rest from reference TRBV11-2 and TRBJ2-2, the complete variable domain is EAGVAQSPRYKIIEKRQSVAFWCNPISGHATLYWYQQILGQGPKLLIQFQNNGVVDDSQLPKDRFSAERLKGVDSTLKIQPAKLEDSAVYLCATRLAGRTGELFFGEGSRLTVL.

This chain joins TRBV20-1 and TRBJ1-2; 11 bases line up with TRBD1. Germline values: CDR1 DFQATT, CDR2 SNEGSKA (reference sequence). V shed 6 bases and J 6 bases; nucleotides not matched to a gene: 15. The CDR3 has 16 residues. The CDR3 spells CSADPTGQGARNGYTF. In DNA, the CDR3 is TGCAGTGCCGACCCCACAGGACAGGGGGCACGCAATGGCTACACCTTC.

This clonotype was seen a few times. The CDR3 here is CASRKPKTGFWTQYF. In DNA, the CDR3 is TGTGCCAGCAGGAAACCGAAAACAGGGTTTTGGACTCAGTACTTC. This sequence joins TRBV28 and TRBJ2-5; the D gene is possibly TRBD1 (6 bases). The germline V and J ends were trimmed by 6 bases and 11 bases, with 25 bases remaining between them. This CDR3 comprises 15 residues. Germline CDR1 and CDR2: MDHEN and SYDVKM.

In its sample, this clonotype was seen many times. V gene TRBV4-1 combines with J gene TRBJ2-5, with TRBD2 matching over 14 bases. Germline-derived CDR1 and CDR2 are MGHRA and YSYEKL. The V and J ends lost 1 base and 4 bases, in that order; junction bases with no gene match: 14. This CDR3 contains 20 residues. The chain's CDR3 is CASSQAMLGTSGRLGETQYF. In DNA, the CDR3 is TGCGCCAGCAGCCAAGCCATGCTCGGGACTAGCGGGAGACTGGGAGAGACCCAGTACTTC.

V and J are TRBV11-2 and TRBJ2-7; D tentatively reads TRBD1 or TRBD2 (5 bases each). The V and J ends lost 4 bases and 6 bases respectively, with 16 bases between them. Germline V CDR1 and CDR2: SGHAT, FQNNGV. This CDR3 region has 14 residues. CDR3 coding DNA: TGTGCCAGCAGCTCGATCCGGGGCTTGGGCGAGCAGTACTTC. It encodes CASSSIRGLGEQYF.

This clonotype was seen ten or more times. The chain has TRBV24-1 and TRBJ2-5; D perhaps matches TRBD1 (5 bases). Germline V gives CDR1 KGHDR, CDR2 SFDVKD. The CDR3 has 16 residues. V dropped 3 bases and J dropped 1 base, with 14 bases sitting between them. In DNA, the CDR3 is TGTGCCACCAGTGATCCTCCAGGGAAATTCCAAGAGACCCAGTACTTC. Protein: CATSDPPGKFQETQYF.

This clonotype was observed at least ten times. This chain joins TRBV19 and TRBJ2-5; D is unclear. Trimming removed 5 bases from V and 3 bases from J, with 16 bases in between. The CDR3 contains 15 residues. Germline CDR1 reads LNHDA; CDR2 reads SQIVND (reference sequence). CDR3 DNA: TGTGCCAGTAGTCTCACATCGATCCCCGAAGAGACCCAGTACTTC. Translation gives CASSLTSIPEETQYF.

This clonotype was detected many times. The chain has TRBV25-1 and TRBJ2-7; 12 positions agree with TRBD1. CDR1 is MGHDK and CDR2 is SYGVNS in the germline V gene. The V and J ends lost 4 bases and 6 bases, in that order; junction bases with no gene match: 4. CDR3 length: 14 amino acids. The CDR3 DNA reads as TGTGCCAGCAGTGGGGGGACAGGGGGCTCCGAGCAGTACTTC. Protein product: CASSGGTGGSEQYF.

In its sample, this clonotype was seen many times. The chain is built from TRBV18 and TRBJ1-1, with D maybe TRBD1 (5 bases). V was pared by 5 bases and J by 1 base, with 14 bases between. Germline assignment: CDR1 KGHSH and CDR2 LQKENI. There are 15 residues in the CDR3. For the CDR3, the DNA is TGTGCCAGCTCAGTTCTCGACGGGGCGAACACTGAAGCTTTCTTT. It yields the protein CASSVLDGANTEAFF. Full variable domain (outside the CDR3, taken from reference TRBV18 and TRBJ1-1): NAGVMQNPRHLVRRRGQEARLRCSPMKGHSHVYWYRQLPEEGLKFMVYLQKENIIDESGMPKERFSAEFPKEGPSILRIQQVVRGDSAAYFCASSVLDGANTEAFFGQGTRLTVV.

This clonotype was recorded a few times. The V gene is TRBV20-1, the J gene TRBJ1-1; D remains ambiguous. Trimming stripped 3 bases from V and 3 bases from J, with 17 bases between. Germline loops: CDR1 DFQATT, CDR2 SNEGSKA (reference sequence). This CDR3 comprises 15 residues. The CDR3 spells CSASRSGIVDTEAFF. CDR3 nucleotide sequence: TGCAGTGCTAGTCGGTCTGGGATAGTGGACACTGAAGCTTTCTTT.

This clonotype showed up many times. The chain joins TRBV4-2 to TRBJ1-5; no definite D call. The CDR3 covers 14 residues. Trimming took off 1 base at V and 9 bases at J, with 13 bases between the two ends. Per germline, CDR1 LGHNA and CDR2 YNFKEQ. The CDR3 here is CASSQGVNYTPQHF. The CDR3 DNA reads TGTGCCAGCAGCCAAGGTGTCAATTACACGCCCCAGCATTTT.

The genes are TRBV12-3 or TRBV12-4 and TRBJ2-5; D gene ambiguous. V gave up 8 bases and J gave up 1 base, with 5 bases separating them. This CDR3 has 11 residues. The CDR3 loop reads CASAVQETQYF. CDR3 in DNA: TGTGCCAGCGCGGTCCAAGAGACCCAGTACTTC.

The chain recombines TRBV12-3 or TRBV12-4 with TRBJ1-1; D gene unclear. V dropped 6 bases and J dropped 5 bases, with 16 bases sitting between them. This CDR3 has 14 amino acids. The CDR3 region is CASSRSGSGTEAFF. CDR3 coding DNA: TGTGCCAGCAGCCGGTCGGGATCCGGGACTGAAGCTTTCTTT.